The 32 T cell receptor beta chains listed next were all sequenced from one sample in a study of T cells in Graves' hyperthyroidism and ophthalmopathy. Authors of the study amplified TCR beta CDR3 regions from RNA transcripts. With the HTBI primer set, the TCR CDR3 went through a first round of RT-PCR. One entry per CDR3 protein results from TCRdb running MiXCR on the multiplex PCR reads. Of more than 450,000 distinct CDR3 sequences in the sample, 14% are singletons; the top ten hold about 15%. The sample was blood. The source is a woman between 40 and 55 years old with Graves' hyperthyroidism.

This clonotype was detected only once. The chain recombines TRBV19 with TRBJ1-5; the D gene is possibly TRBD1 (5 bases). This CDR3 has 14 residues. Trimming removed 2 bases from V and 6 bases from J, with 11 bases in between. The germline V gene has CDR1 LNHDA and CDR2 SQIVND (reference sequence). The CDR3 nucleotides are TGTGCCAGTAGTATAAGTCAGGGCGGTCAGCCCCAGCATTTT. It yields the protein CASSISQGGQPQHF.

This clonotype was observed a few times. This sequence joins TRBV6-1 and TRBJ1-2; D possibly corresponds to TRBD1 (5 bases). Trimming took 10 bases from V and 6 from J, leaving 18 bases between them. This CDR3 comprises 13 residues. The germline V gene has CDR1 MNHNS and CDR2 SASEGT. The CDR3 sequence is CANTATESDGYTF. CDR3 in DNA: TGTGCCAACACCGCGACAGAGTCAGATGGCTACACCTTC.

This clonotype occurred many times. This chain uses TRBV6-1 with TRBJ2-3, with TRBD2 matching over 7 bases. Germline loops: CDR1 MNHNS, CDR2 SASEGT. J lost 5 bases, V lost 3 bases, and 2 bases had no gene match. This CDR3 contains 13 residues. CDR3 nucleotide sequence: TGTGCCAGCAGTGAGGTAGCGGGAGATACGCAGTATTTT. Protein: CASSEVAGDTQYF.

This clonotype was recorded many times. The chain joins TRBV28 to TRBJ1-5; TRBD1 is a possible D gene (5 bases). Germline CDR1 and CDR2: MDHEN and SYDVKM. This CDR3 is 15 amino acids long. V shed 2 bases and J shed 5 bases, with 13 bases lying between them. CDR3 loop: CASSLGALGDQPQHF. CDR3 nucleotide sequence: TGTGCCAGCAGTTTAGGGGCCCTGGGAGATCAGCCCCAGCATTTT.

This chain uses TRBV7-8 with TRBJ2-1; a possible D gene is TRBD2 (6 bases). Trimming shortened V by 3 bases and J by 11 bases, and 8 bases separated the two germline ends. Germline CDR1 SGHVS, CDR2 FQNEAQ. The CDR3 consists of 11 residues. This CDR3 reads CASSFSGKQFF. The CDR3 DNA reads TGTGCCAGCAGCTTTAGCGGAAAGCAGTTCTTC.

There are a few counts of this clonotype. The V and J genes are TRBV4-1 and TRBJ2-7; D perhaps matches TRBD2 (6 bases). The CDR3 length is 14 residues. V dropped 0 bases and J dropped 5 bases, with 11 bases sitting between them. Germline lookup yields CDR1 MGHRA and CDR2 YSYEKL. This CDR3 reads CASSQDLRGDEQYF. CDR3 in DNA: TGCGCCAGCAGCCAAGATTTGCGGGGTGACGAGCAGTACTTC.

In its sample, this clonotype was seen a few times. J is TRBJ2-2 and V is TRBV29-1; 7 nucleotides match TRBD2. V gave up 0 bases and J gave up 5 bases; unmatched junction bases: 9. CDR3 length equals 16 residues. Per germline, CDR1 SQVTM and CDR2 ANQGSEA. The CDR3 reads CSVEDVGLAETGELFF. The CDR3 DNA follows: TGCAGCGTTGAAGATGTAGGGCTAGCGGAAACCGGGGAGCTGTTTTTT.

This clonotype was observed many times. V is TRBV20-1 and J is TRBJ1-1; 9 bases are a match to TRBD1. The CDR3 runs to 16 residues. The germline V gene has CDR1 DFQATT and CDR2 SNEGSKA (reference sequence). The junction had 7 bases not matched to a gene; V was cut back by 2 bases and J by 0 bases. The CDR3 loop is CSARYRQGDMNTEAFF. CDR3 coding DNA: TGCAGTGCTAGATACAGACAGGGGGACATGAACACTGAAGCTTTCTTT.

This clonotype was counted at least ten times. CDR3 in amino acids: CASSVGGGSTDTQYF. The CDR3 DNA sequence: TGTGCCAGCAGCGTAGGTGGGGGAAGCACAGATACGCAGTATTTT. This chain uses TRBV9 with TRBJ2-3, with D perhaps TRBD1 or TRBD2 (5 bases each). The CDR3 is made up of 15 amino acids. CDR1 and CDR2 from the germline V gene are SGDLS and YYNGEE. The V and J ends lost 0 bases and 0 bases respectively, with 8 bases between them.

This clonotype was seen many times. The rearrangement uses TRBV28 and TRBJ1-5, with TRBD1 as a possible D gene (5 bases). The CDR3 has 12 amino acids. Germline V CDR1 and CDR2: MDHEN, SYDVKM. V was trimmed by 6 bases and J by 6 bases, leaving 9 bases between them. The CDR3 DNA is TGTGCCAGCAGGCTGGGACTTCAGCCCCAGCATTTT. Translation: CASRLGLQPQHF.

This clonotype turned up a few times. The rearrangement links TRBV28 to TRBJ1-3; D not certain. This CDR3 has 16 residues. Trimming stripped 6 bases from V and 0 bases from J, with 15 bases between. The germline gives CDR1 MDHEN, CDR2 SYDVKM. The DNA of the CDR3 is TGTGCCAGCAGAAAAGGACTTGCCTTCTCTGGAAACACCATATATTTT. Its translation is CASRKGLAFSGNTIYF.

This clonotype was counted many times. J is TRBJ2-2 and V is TRBV7-9, with 12 bases fitting TRBD2. Germline V gene lookup returns CDR1 SEHNR and CDR2 FQNEAQ (reference sequence). Unmatched junction bases numbered 7, after V lost 4 bases and J lost 1 base. The CDR3 has 18 amino acids. DNA of the CDR3: TGTGCCAGCAGCTCAGCCTTACTAGCGGGAGGGAACACCGGGGAGCTGTTTTTT. Translating gives CASSSALLAGGNTGELFF.

The chain couples TRBV13 to TRBJ2-3; TRBD1 matches 12 bases. The V segment lost 4 bases and the J segment 1 base; nucleotides outside the gene matches: 9. Per germline, CDR1 PRHDT and CDR2 FYEKMQ (reference sequence). The CDR3 has 18 amino acids. CDR3 DNA sequence: TGTGCCAGCAGCTCCGGGACAGGGGGCGCAGGGGGCACAGATACGCAGTATTTT. It yields the protein CASSSGTGGAGGTDTQYF.

Of note for this clonotype: This may be a read error: a much more frequent sequence differs by one nucleotide. The chain joins TRBV7-2 to TRBJ2-1, with D unclear. V was cut by 1 base and J by 1 base, with 11 bases left in between. CDR1 is SGHTA, CDR2 FQGNSA, per germline. This CDR3 is 16 amino acids long. This CDR3 reads CASSLGTGISYNEQFF. In nucleotides, the CDR3 is TGTGCCAGCAGCTTAGGTACGGGCATTTCCTACAATGAGCAGTTCTTC.

In its sample, this clonotype was seen a few times. A much larger clonotype is one base distant, so this may be a read error. The chain carries TRBV3-1 and TRBJ1-1; D gene uncertain. Germline loops: CDR1 LGHDT, CDR2 YNNKEL (reference sequence). The CDR3 is made up of 13 amino acids. The CDR3, as DNA: TGTGCCAGCAGCCAAGTTCCGAACACTGCAGCTTTCTTT. It translates to CASSQVPNTAAFF. Looking up the rest from reference TRBV3-1 and TRBJ1-1 gives the full variable domain: DTAVSQTPKYLVTQMGNDKSIKCEQNLGHDTMYWYKQDSKKFLKIMFSYNNKELIINETVPNRFSPKSPDKAHLNLHINSLELGDSAVYFCASSQVPNTAAFFGQGTRLTVV.

This clonotype was seen at least ten times. The gene calls are TRBV29-1 and TRBJ2-1; 11 nucleotides line up with TRBD1. The CDR3 spans 14 residues. V was pared by 7 bases and J by 4 bases, with 6 bases of the junction left unmatched. The germline gives CDR1 SQVTM, CDR2 ANQGSEA. CDR3 DNA: TGCAGCGCTATGGGACAGGGGGAATACAATGAGCAGTTCTTC. Amino acids: CSAMGQGEYNEQFF.

This clonotype was detected a few times. CDR3 in DNA: TGTGCCAGCAGTGAATCAGGTCTTTTAGTCTATGGCTACACCTTC. As protein: CASSESGLLVYGYTF. The chain recombines TRBV6-1 with TRBJ1-2, with D hard to call. The germline gives CDR1 MNHNS, CDR2 SASEGT. Trimming removed 2 bases at V and 4 bases at J, with 14 bases between. The CDR3 spans 15 residues.

Many counts were recorded for this clonotype. The chain joins TRBV2 to TRBJ2-3; D possibly corresponds to TRBD2 (6 bases). Germline V gene sequence: CDR1 SNHLY, CDR2 FYNNEI. This CDR3 has 14 residues. With 7 bases removed from V and 3 bases from J, the gap between germline ends came to 14 bases. The CDR3 loop reads CASIRTTVTDTQYF. The CDR3 DNA follows: TGTGCCAGCATTCGGACTACTGTAACAGATACGCAGTATTTT.

This clonotype occurred many times. V is TRBV6-5 and J is TRBJ2-7; perhaps TRBD2 as D (6 bases). Germline CDR1 MNHEY, CDR2 SVGAGI. This CDR3 is built from 15 residues. Deletions cut 2 bases from V and 3 bases from J, with 14 bases between. CDR3 sequence reads: CASSYGSGGNYEQYF. In DNA, the CDR3 is TGTGCCAGCAGTTACGGTAGTGGGGGGAACTACGAGCAGTACTTC.

This clonotype has ten or more counts. The J gene is TRBJ2-7, the V gene TRBV14; 8 nucleotides line up with TRBD2. Trimming cost V 1 base and J 3 bases; bases outside gene matches: 2. From germline, CDR1 is SGHDN and CDR2 FVKESK. This CDR3 is built from 14 residues. DNA of the CDR3: TGTGCCAGCAGCCAAGGACTAGCGAACTACGAGCAGTACTTC. It codes for CASSQGLANYEQYF.

This clonotype was found many times. The chain links TRBV11-2 to TRBJ2-1; D is uncertain. CDR1 and CDR2 from the germline V gene are SGHAT and FQNNGV. V dropped 1 base and J dropped 6 bases, with 16 bases sitting between them. This CDR3 has 16 amino acids. Here the CDR3 reads CASSLGSRWGGNEQFF. CDR3 bases: TGTGCCAGCAGCTTAGGTTCGCGGTGGGGTGGCAATGAGCAGTTCTTC.

This clonotype was seen at least ten times. This rearrangement joins TRBV12-5 to TRBJ2-1, with D possibly matching TRBD2 (6 bases). The CDR3 is 15 residues long. The V end lost 0 bases, the J end lost 5 bases, and 11 bases lay between the germline ends. Per germline, CDR1 LGHNT and CDR2 FRNRAP. The CDR3 here is CASGLVGGPHNEQFF. The DNA for the CDR3 is TGTGCTAGTGGTTTGGTTGGAGGGCCCCACAATGAGCAGTTCTTC.

This clonotype came up a few times. The chain has TRBV28 and TRBJ2-2; D is uncertain. In germline, CDR1 is MDHEN, CDR2 SYDVKM. This CDR3 has 16 amino acids. The V gene lost 6 bases and the J gene lost 4 bases, with 18 bases spanning the gap. CDR3 sequence (DNA): TGTGCCAGCAGCTCAGCCTTGGGGTTGTCCACCGGGGAGCTGTTTTTT. Protein sequence: CASSSALGLSTGELFF. Drawing the rest from reference TRBV28 and TRBJ2-2, the complete variable domain is DVKVTQSSRYLVKRTGEKVFLECVQDMDHENMFWYRQDPGLGLRLIYFSYDVKMKEKGDIPEGYSVSREKKERFSLILESASTNQTSMYLCASSSALGLSTGELFFGEGSRLTVL.

This clonotype has ten or more counts. This chain's CDR3 is CASSEFVSYEQYF. Written as DNA, the CDR3 is TGTGCCAGCAGTGAATTTGTCTCCTACGAGCAGTACTTC. This chain uses TRBV6-1 with TRBJ2-7; D is undetermined. Trimming removed 2 bases at V and 0 bases at J, with 5 bases between. Looked up from germline, CDR1 is MNHNS and CDR2 is SASEGT. The CDR3 contains 13 residues.

This clonotype turned up a few times. The V gene is TRBV4-1, the J gene TRBJ2-5, with D perhaps TRBD2 (6 bases). The CDR3 runs to 15 residues. The germline V gene has CDR1 MGHRA and CDR2 YSYEKL. V gave up 1 base and J gave up 5 bases, with 14 bases separating them. The CDR3 DNA sequence: TGCGCCAGCAGCCAAGCAGGAGGGTTCGGGGAGACCCAGTACTTC. As protein: CASSQAGGFGETQYF.

Concerning this clonotype itself: Being one base from a much bigger clone, this may be a read error. The genes are TRBV12-3 or TRBV12-4 and TRBJ1-2, with TRBD1 matching 9 bases. V lost 4 bases, J lost 4 bases, and 7 bases stayed unmatched. The CDR3 is 15 amino acids. The CDR3, as DNA: TGTGCCAGCAGTTCACAGGGGGCCCTATTCTATGGCTACACCTTC. Protein product: CASSSQGALFYGYTF.

This clonotype was seen ten or more times. The chain uses TRBV5-1 and TRBJ2-7; D not resolved. V was shortened by 1 base and J by 2 bases, with 13 bases between the two germline ends. Germline CDR1 reads SGHRS; CDR2 reads YFSETQ. The CDR3 has 15 amino acids. The CDR3 spells CASSLSSFSPYEQYF. In DNA, the CDR3 is TGCGCCAGCAGCTTGTCGTCATTTTCCCCCTACGAGCAGTACTTC.

This clonotype was counted at least ten times. J is TRBJ2-1 and V is TRBV2; no clear D gene. Germline V gene lookup returns CDR1 SNHLY and CDR2 FYNNEI. Trimming stripped 4 bases from V and 10 bases from J, with 8 bases between. The CDR3 length is 11 residues. The CDR3 region has the DNA TGTGCCAGCAGTGGGCTAAGGGAGCAGTTCTTC. Translating it yields CASSGLREQFF.

The V gene is TRBV19, the J gene TRBJ1-5; TRBD1 agrees at 7 bases. V shed 3 bases, J shed 6 bases, and the junction held 11 bases outside the gene matches. The CDR3 sequence is 16 residues long. Germline CDR1 LNHDA, CDR2 SQIVND (reference sequence). Here the CDR3 reads CASSITFRQGGQPQHF. The CDR3 nucleotides read TGTGCCAGTAGTATCACATTCCGACAGGGTGGTCAGCCCCAGCATTTT.

Ten or more counts support this clonotype. The chain joins TRBV3-1 to TRBJ2-6; tentatively, D is TRBD1 or TRBD2 (6 bases each). Trimming took off 2 bases at V and 4 bases at J, with 12 bases between the two ends. In germline, CDR1 is LGHDT, CDR2 YNNKEL (reference sequence). This CDR3 is built from 16 residues. The DNA for the CDR3 is TGTGCCAGCAGCCAACTCGGGGGCCAAGGGGCCAACGTCCTGACTTTC. Protein product: CASSQLGGQGANVLTF.

The rearrangement uses TRBV20-1 and TRBJ2-7; possible D gene TRBD1, 6 bases. This CDR3 is 13 amino acids long. Germline loops: CDR1 DFQATT, CDR2 SNEGSKA (reference sequence). The germline V and J ends were trimmed by 0 bases and 3 bases, with 9 bases remaining between them. The CDR3 loop reads CSARDGQHYEQYF. The CDR3 DNA is TGCAGTGCTAGAGATGGACAGCACTACGAGCAGTACTTC.

A few counts support this clonotype. The V call is TRBV19, the J call TRBJ2-3; 9 bases are a match to TRBD2. Germline assignment: CDR1 LNHDA and CDR2 SQIVND (reference sequence). This CDR3 is built from 17 residues. V shed 7 bases, J shed 4 bases, and the junction held 15 bases outside the gene matches. CDR3 coding DNA: TGTGCCAGTACCACGGGTCTAGCGGGGAGCCTACCAGATACGCAGTATTTT. This gives the protein CASTTGLAGSLPDTQYF.